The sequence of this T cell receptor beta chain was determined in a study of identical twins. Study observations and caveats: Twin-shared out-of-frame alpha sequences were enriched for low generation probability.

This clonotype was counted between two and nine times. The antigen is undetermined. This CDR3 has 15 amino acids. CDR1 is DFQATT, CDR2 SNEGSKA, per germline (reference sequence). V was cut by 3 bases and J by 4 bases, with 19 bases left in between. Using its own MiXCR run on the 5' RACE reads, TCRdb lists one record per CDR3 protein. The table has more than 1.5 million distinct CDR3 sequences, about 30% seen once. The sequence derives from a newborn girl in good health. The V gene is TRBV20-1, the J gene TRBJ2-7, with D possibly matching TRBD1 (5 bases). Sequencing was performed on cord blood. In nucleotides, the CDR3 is TGCAGTGCTAGGGGGTGGGGCAAGACGATTTACGAGCAGTACTTC. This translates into CSARGWGKTIYEQYF.